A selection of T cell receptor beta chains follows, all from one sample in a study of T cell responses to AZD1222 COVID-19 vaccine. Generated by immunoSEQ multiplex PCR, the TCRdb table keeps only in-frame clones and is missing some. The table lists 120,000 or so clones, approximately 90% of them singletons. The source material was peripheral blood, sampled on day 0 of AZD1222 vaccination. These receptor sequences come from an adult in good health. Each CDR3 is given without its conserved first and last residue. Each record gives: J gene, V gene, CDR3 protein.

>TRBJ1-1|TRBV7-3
ASSPGQGNTEAF
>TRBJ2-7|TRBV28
ASSSPGQGAHEQY
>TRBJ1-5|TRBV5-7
ASSGTGGNQPQH
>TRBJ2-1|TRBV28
ASSLNYNEQF
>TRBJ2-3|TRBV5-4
ASSYQREPRADTQY
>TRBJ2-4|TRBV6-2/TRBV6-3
ASSDSDGYKNIQY
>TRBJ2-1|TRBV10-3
AISGIAGGPGNEQF
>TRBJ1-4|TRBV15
ATSRDYPGGNEKLF
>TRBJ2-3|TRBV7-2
ASSLRAGTSGRLDTQY
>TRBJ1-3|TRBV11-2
ASSLLRYSGNTIY
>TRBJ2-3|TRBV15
ATSRARTSGITTDTQY
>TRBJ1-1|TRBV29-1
SARSGSNTEAF
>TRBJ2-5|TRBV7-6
ASSLGALAGLETQY
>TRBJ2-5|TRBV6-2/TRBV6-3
ASSSTVRGETQY
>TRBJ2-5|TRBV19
ASSRDTLETQY
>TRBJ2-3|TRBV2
ASMKGGSLDTQY
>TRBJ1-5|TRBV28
ASRGIGGQSNQPQH
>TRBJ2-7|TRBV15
ATSREGKEQY
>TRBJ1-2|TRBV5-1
ASSLRTGGVEGYT
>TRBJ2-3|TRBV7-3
ASSPLGGRTDTQY
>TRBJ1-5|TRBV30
AWSEQNQPQH
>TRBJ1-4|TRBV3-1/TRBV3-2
ASSRETANNEKLF